The clone carrying this T cell receptor (beta chain) was counted only a few times. Its target is unknown. The entry originates in a study of blood T cells in healthy people across ages. Regarding the study as a whole: It was the long-lived donors that had more naive CD4+ cells and higher diversity than aged donors. Without sorted subsets, naive and antigen-experienced compartments could not be conclusively compared.

The CDR3 covers 15 residues. V was cut by 7 bases and J by 3 bases, with 17 bases left in between. Germline CDR1 is SGHVS and CDR2 is FQNEAQ. The authors ran a second PCR of about 6 to 11 cycles using a sample-barcoded 5' primer and a J-beta primer mix. Each CDR3 protein is one row after TCRdb ran MiXCR on the 5' RACE reads. Of some 850,000 distinct CDR3 sequences in the sample, around 24% were seen once. The study isolated at least 7 million PBMCs from each sample. The same data also went into a second study, on T cells of mothers and their children. That publication notes: Sample barcodes and 2-4 random nucleotides were added by the M1S primer of the second PCR.

The TCR was taken from a boy younger than 18 in good health. The chain is built from TRBV7-8 and TRBJ2-3; maybe TRBD1 (6 bases). The sequencing sample was made of blood. For the CDR3, the DNA is TGTGCCAGCACCCAAAACAGGGTGGGGACAGATACGCAGTATTTT. Translating gives CASTQNRVGTDTQYF.